This T cell receptor beta chain derives from a study of T cell clonality in common variable immunodeficiency. Trimming shortened V by 10 bases and J by 0 bases, and 26 bases separated the two germline ends. In germline, CDR1 is LNHDA, CDR2 SQIVND (reference sequence). The CDR3 is 18 residues long. Clones were read by immunoSEQ multiplex PCR, and TCRdb kept only the in-frame ones, dropping some. The data show under 45,000 clones, with none appearing a single time. This clone was counted a few times. The read gets to within 3 residues of the CDR3 end, and the germline J gene fills in the rest. The genes are TRBV19 and TRBJ2-3; a weak D match, TRBD1 (5 bases). Sequenced input: peripheral blood mononuclear cells. The receptor comes from a person aged 18 to 70 in good health. CDR3 amino acids: CATSTQGPGQSSTDTQYF. The part of the CDR3 DNA that was read is TGTGCCACCTCGACCCAAGGCCCAGGGCAATCTAGCACAGATACG.